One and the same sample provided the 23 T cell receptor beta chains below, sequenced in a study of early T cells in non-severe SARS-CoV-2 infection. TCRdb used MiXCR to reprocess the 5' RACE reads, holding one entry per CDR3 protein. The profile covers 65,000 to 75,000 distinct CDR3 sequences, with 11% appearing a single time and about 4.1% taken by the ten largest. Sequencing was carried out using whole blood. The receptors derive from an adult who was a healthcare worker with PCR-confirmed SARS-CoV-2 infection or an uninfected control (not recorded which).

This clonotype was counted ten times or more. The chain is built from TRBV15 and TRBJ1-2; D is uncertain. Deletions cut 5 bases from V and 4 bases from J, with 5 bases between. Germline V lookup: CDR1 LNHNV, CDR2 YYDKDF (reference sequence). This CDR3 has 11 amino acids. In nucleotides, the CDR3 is TGTGCCACCAGCGGAGGCTATGGCTACACCTTC. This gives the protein CATSGGYGYTF.

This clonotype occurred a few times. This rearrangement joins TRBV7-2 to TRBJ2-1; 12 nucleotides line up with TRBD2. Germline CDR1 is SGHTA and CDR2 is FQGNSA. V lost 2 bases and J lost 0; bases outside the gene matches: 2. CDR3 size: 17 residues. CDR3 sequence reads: CASSLLAGGISYNEQFF. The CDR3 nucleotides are TGTGCCAGCAGCTTACTAGCGGGGGGGATCTCCTACAATGAGCAGTTCTTC. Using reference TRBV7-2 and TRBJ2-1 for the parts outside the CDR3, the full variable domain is GAGVSQSPSNKVTEKGKDVELRCDPISGHTALYWYRQSLGQGLEFLIYFQGNSAPDKSGLPSDRFSAERTGGSVSTLTIQRTQQEDSAVYLCASSLLAGGISYNEQFFGPGTRLTVL.

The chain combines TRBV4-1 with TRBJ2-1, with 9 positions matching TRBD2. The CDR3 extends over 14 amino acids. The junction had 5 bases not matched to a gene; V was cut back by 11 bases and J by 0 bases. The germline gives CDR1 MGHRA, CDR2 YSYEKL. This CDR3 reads CACGGGSSYNEQFF. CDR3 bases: TGCGCCTGCGGGGGGGGAAGCTCCTACAATGAGCAGTTCTTC.

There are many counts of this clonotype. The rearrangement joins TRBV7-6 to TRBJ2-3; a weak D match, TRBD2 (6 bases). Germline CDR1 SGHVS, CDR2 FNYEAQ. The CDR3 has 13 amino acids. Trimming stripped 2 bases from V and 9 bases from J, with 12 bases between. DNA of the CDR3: TGTGCCAGCAGCTTATGGGACTTTGAAACGCAGTATTTT. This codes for CASSLWDFETQYF.

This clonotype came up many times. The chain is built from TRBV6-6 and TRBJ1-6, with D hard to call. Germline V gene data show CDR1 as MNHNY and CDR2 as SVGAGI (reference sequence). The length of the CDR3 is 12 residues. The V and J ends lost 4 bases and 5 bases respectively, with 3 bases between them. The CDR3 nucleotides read TGTGCCAGCAGTTCGAATAATTCACCCCTCCACTTT. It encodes CASSSNNSPLHF.

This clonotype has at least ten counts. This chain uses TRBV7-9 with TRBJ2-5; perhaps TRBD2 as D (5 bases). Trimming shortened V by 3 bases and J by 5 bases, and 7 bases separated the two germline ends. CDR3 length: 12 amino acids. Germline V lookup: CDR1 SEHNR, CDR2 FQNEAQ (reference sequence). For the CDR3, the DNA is TGTGCCAGCAGCTTGCGCGGGGAGACCCAGTACTTC. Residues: CASSLRGETQYF.

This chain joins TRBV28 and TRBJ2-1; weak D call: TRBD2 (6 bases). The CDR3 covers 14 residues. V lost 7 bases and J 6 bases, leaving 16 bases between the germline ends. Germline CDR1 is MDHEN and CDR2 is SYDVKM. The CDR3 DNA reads TGTGCCAGCACCACTGGGACTGAGGGCAATGAGCAGTTCTTC. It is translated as CASTTGTEGNEQFF.

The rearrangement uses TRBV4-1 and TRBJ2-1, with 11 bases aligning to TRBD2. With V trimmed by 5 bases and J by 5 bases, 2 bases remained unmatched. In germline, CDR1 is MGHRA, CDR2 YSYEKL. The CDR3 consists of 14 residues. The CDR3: CASSWGLADNEQFF. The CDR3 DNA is TGCGCCAGCAGCTGGGGACTAGCGGACAATGAGCAGTTCTTC.

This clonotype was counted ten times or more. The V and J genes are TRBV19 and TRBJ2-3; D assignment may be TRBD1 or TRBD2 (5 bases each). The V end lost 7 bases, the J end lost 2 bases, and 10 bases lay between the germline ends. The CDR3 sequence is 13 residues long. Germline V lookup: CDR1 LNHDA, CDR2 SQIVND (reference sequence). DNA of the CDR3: TGTGCCAGTAACCCCGGGACCACAGATACGCAGTATTTT. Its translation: CASNPGTTDTQYF. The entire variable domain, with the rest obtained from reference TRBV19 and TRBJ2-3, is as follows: DGGITQSPKYLFRKEGQNVTLSCEQNLNHDAMYWYRQDPGQGLRLIYYSQIVNDFQKGDIAEGYSVSREKKESFPLTVTSAQKNPTAFYLCASNPGTTDTQYFGPGTRLTVL.

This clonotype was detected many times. The CDR3 region is CSVEAQNTGELFF. CDR3 bases: TGCAGCGTTGAAGCACAGAACACCGGGGAGCTGTTTTTT. The chain recombines TRBV29-1 with TRBJ2-2; D is unclear. Germline V gene data show CDR1 as SQVTM and CDR2 as ANQGSEA. V was trimmed by 1 base and J by 1 base, leaving 4 bases between them. The CDR3 loop spans 13 amino acids.

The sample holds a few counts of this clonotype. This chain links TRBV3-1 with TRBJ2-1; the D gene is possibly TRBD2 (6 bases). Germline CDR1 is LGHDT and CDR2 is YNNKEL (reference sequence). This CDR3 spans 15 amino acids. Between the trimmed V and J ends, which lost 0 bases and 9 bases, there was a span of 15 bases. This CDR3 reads CASSQDDLAFGEQFF. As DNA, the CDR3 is TGTGCCAGCAGCCAAGACGATCTAGCGTTTGGTGAGCAGTTCTTC.

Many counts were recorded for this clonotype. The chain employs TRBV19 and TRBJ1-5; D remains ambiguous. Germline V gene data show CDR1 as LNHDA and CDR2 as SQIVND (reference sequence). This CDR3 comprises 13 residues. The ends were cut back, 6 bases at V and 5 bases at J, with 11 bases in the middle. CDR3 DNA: TGTGCCAGTAGGAACAGTGACGATCAGCCCCAGCATTTT. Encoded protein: CASRNSDDQPQHF.

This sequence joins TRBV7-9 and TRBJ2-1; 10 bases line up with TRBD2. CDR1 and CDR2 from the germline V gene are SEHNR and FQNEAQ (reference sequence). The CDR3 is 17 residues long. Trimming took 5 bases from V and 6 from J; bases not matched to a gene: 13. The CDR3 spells CASSASIGLADTNEQFF. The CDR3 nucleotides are TGTGCCAGCAGCGCTAGTATAGGACTAGCGGACACCAATGAGCAGTTCTTC.

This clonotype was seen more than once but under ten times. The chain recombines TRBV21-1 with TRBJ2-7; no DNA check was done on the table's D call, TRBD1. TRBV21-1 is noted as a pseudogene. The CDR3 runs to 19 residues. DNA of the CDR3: TGTGCCAGCAGCAAAGAAGTTCGAGGGGGATCCATTTATTCCTACGAGCAGTACTTC. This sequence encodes CASSKEVRGGSIYSYEQYF.

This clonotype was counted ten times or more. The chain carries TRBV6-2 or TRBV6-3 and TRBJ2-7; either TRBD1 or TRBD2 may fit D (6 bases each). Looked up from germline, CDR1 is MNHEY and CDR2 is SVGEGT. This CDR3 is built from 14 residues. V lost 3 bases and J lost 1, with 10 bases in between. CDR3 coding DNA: TGTGCCAGCAGTTATAAGGGGGGATCCTACGAGCAGTACTTC. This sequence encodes CASSYKGGSYEQYF.

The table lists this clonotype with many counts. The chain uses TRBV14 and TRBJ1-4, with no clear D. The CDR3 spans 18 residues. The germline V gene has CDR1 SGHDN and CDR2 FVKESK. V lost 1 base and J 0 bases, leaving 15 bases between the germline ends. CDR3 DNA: TGTGCCAGCAGCCAAGGGTACGCTTCGGTTGCAACTAATGAAAAACTGTTTTTT. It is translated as CASSQGYASVATNEKLFF. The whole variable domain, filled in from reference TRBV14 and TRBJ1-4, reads EAGVTQFPSHSVIEKGQTVTLRCDPISGHDNLYWYRRVMGKEIKFLLHFVKESKQDESGMPNNRFLAERTGGTYSTLKVQPAELEDSGVYFCASSQGYASVATNEKLFFGSGTQLSVL.

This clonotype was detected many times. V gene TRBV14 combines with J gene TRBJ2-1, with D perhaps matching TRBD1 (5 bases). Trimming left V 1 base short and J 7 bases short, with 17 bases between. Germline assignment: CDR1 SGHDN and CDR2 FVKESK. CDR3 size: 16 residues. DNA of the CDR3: TGTGCCAGCAGCCAAGGGGGCAATCGGGCCCGGAATGAGCAGTTCTTC. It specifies CASSQGGNRARNEQFF.

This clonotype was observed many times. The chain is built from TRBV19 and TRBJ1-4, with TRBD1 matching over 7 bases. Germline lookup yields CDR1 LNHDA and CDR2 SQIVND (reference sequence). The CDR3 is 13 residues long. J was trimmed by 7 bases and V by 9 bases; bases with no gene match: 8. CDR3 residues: CASGTGDVEKLFF. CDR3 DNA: TGTGCCAGCGGTACAGGGGATGTTGAAAAACTGTTTTTT.

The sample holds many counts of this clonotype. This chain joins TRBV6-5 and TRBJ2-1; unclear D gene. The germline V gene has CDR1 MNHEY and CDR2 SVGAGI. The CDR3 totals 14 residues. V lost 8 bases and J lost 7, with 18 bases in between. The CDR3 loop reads CASSRSRTLNEQFF. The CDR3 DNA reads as TGTGCCAGCTCACGTTCGCGCACCTTAAATGAGCAGTTCTTC.

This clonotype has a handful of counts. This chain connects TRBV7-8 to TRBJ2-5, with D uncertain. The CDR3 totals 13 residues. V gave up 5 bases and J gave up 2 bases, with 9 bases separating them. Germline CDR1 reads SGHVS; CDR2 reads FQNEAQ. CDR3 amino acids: CASSPGPQETQYF. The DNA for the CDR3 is TGTGCCAGCAGCCCGGGCCCGCAAGAGACCCAGTACTTC.

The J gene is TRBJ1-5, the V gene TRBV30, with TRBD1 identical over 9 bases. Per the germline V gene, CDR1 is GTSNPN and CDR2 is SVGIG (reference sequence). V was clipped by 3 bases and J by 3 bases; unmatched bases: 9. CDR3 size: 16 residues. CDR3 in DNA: TGTGCCTGGAGGCCGTGGGGACAGGGCGACAATCAGCCCCAGCATTTT. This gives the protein CAWRPWGQGDNQPQHF.

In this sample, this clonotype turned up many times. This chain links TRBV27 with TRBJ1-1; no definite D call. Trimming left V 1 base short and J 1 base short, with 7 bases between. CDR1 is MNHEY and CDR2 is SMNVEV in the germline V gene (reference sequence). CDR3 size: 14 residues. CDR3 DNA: TGTGCCAGCAGTTTATACGGCCCGAACACTGAAGCTTTCTTT. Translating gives CASSLYGPNTEAFF.

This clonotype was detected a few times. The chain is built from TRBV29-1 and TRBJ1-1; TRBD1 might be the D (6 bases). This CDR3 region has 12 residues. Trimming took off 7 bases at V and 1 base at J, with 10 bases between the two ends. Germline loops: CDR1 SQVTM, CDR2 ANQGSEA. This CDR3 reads CSARQENTEAFF. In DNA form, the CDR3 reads TGCAGCGCTCGACAGGAGAACACTGAAGCTTTCTTT.